The clone carrying this TCR beta chain turned up a few times. Its antigen is still unknown. TCRdb recomputed calls from the reads with MiXCR, one row per CDR3 protein. This table holds more than 85,000 distinct CDR3 sequences, 25% to 35% found once. Germline V gene lookup returns CDR1 MNHEY and CDR2 SMNVEV (reference sequence). The V and J ends lost 7 bases and 10 bases respectively, with 19 bases between them. This CDR3 has 13 amino acids. The sample belongs to a study of T cell repertoires in cytomegalovirus infection. Study overall: Peptides in the study included HLA-C-restricted and HLA-B-restricted CMV epitopes. Notes on the study in general: HLA-C-restricted CMV-specific TCR beta clonotypes prevailed in the ex vivo response. Cumulative public TCR beta family frequency identified CMV carriers with the relevant HLA.

The sample consisted of CD8+ T cells from cultured PBMCs, taken from culture after CMV antigen stimulation. The sequence derives from a human donor in good health (CMV status not recorded). Some clones in this sample may be carry-over from other donors' samples. This rearrangement joins TRBV27 to TRBJ1-1; tentatively, D is TRBD1 (5 bases). CDR3 nucleotide sequence: TGTGCCAGCACCGGGAGCGTCGGTCAGGGAGCTTTCTTT. Encoded protein: CASTGSVGQGAFF.